These T cell receptor beta chains were read from a single sample in a study of PD-L1 blockade in urothelial cancer. Generated by immunoSEQ multiplex PCR, the TCRdb table keeps only in-frame clones and is missing some. The table includes more than 45,000 clones, more than 65% detected once. The sequenced sample was PBMCs, obtained around atezolizumab (anti-PD-L1) treatment. The receptor source for this set is a man in his 70s with urothelial cancer. CDR3s include the opening cysteine and the closing phenylalanine or tryptophan. D genes are given only for firm matches. For some rows the clone size is stated as once, few or many, or as a class when expanded; others skip it.

many	TRBV5-8	TRBJ2-7	.	TGTGCCAGCAGCCCCCACAGGGTTAGGTCCTACGAGCAGTACTTC	CASSPHRVRSYEQYF
.	TRBV11-2	TRBJ2-7	.	TGTGCCAGTCGACGGGCGGGGTCCTACGAGCAGTACTTC	CASRRAGSYEQYF
.	TRBV7-9	TRBJ2-2	.	TGTGCCAGCAGCTTAGGAGCGGTATCCCGCCCGGGGGAGCTGTTTTTT	CASSLGAVSRPGELFF
few	TRBV29-1	TRBJ2-5	.	TGCAGCGTTGAGGTAGAGAAAGAGACCCAGTACTTC	CSVEVEKETQYF
.	TRBV5-1	TRBJ2-2	.	TGCGCCAGCAGCTTTCCTCGAGGAGGGGCGGGCGGGGAGCTGTTTTTT	CASSFPRGGAGGELFF
.	TRBV2	TRBJ2-1	TRBD2	TGTGCCAGCAGGTATAGCGGGAGAGGTTCCAATGAGCAGTTCTTC	CASRYSGRGSNEQFF
once	TRBV21-1	TRBJ2-7	.	TGCGGGACAGTAGATTACGAGCAGTACTTC	CGTVDYEQYF
.	TRBV19	TRBJ2-1	.	TGTGCCAGTAGCGTAGGGGGTAATGAGCAGTTCTTC	CASSVGGNEQFF
.	TRBV27	TRBJ2-7	.	TGTGCCAGCAGTCCCCATTTTAGGACAGACGACTCGCGGACCTACGAGCAGTACTTC	CASSPHFRTDDSRTYEQYF
.	TRBV2	TRBJ2-7	TRBD2	TGTGCCAGCACGGGGGGGGAGCGGGAGATTAGCGAGCAGTACTTC	CASTGGEREISEQYF
few	TRBV7-3	TRBJ2-3	TRBD2	TGTGCCAGCAGCTTAACCGCGGGAGAAACAGATACGCAGTATTTT	CASSLTAGETDTQYF
.	TRBV13	TRBJ2-3	TRBD2	TGTGCCAGCAGCTCGTCTACTAGCGGGAAGTTCACAGATACGCAGTATTTT	CASSSSTSGKFTDTQYF
.	TRBV27	TRBJ2-5	TRBD1	TGTGCCAGCAGCACAATGACAGGGGGAGGAGAGACCCAGTACTTC	CASSTMTGGGETQYF
.	TRBV19	TRBJ1-2	.	TGTGCCAGTAGTATAGTCGGGAATGGCTACACCTTC	CASSIVGNGYTF
.	TRBV5-4	TRBJ2-7	TRBD2	TGTGCCAGCAGCTTGGCCCTAGCGGGAGGGTCCTACGAGCAGTACTTC	CASSLALAGGSYEQYF
once	TRBV2	TRBJ1-3	.	TGTGCCAGCAGTGAAAACGGAGCTTCTGGAAACACCATATATTTT	CASSENGASGNTIYF
.	TRBV21-1	TRBJ2-5	.	TGTGCCAGCAGCACAAGACTAGCGGGAGGAGAGACCCAGTACTTC	CASSTRLAGGETQYF
.	TRBV11-1	TRBJ2-1	TRBD2	TGTGCCAGCAGCTTATCGTCGGCAGGGTATGGCGGGAGGAGAGGTGAGCAGTTCTTC	CASSLSSAGYGGRRGEQFF
few	TRBV27	TRBJ2-3	TRBD2	TGTGCCAGCAGTTTAGCGGGAGTGGGAGATACGCAGTATTTT	CASSLAGVGDTQYF
.	TRBV7-3	TRBJ2-7	TRBD2	TGTGCCAGCAGCCCCGGACTAGCGGACGAGCAGTACTTC	CASSPGLADEQYF
few	TRBV19	TRBJ1-5	.	TGTGCCAGTATCGATAGAAGGGGTTTTCAGCCCCAGCATTTT	CASIDRRGFQPQHF
.	TRBV5-1	TRBJ2-5	.	TGCGCCAGCAGCCGCGGTTTCCGAGAGACCCAGTACTTC	CASSRGFRETQYF
.	TRBV5-1	TRBJ1-3	.	TGCGCCAGCAGCTTCCCCTCGGAGGACACCATATATTTT	CASSFPSEDTIYF
.	TRBV7-2	TRBJ1-1	.	TGTGCCAGCAGCTCCCTCCTGGGGCCGAACACTGAAGCTTTCTTT	CASSSLLGPNTEAFF
.	TRBV30	TRBJ1-1	TRBD1	TGTGCCAGCGACAGGGTGAACACTGAAGCTTTCTTT	CASDRVNTEAFF
.	TRBV5-1	TRBJ2-2	TRBD2	TGCGCCAGCAGCGTAGCGGGAGAAAACACCGGGGAGCTGTTTTTT	CASSVAGENTGELFF
few	TRBV7-9	TRBJ1-1	TRBD1	TGTGCCAGCAGCTTAGAGGGGGCGCTGGTCACTGAAGCTTTCTTT	CASSLEGALVTEAFF
.	TRBV4-2	TRBJ2-1	TRBD2	TGTGCCAGCAGCCAAGCCGGGACTAGCGGGCGCAATGAGCAGTTCTTC	CASSQAGTSGRNEQFF
.	TRBV2	TRBJ1-1	TRBD1	TGTGCCAGCAGTGGAGACATGGGACAGAGAGCTTTCTTT	CASSGDMGQRAFF
.	TRBV19	TRBJ2-1	.	TGTGCCAGTAGTATCGGGGCAGGGGTGGCCTACAATGAGCAGTTCTTC	CASSIGAGVAYNEQFF
.	TRBV29-1	TRBJ2-7	TRBD1	TGCAGCGTGGCCGGGACAGGCCCCTACGAGCAGTACTTC	CSVAGTGPYEQYF
.	TRBV4-1	TRBJ2-7	TRBD1	TGCGCCAGCAGCCCCGGACAGGGGAACGAGCAGTACTTC	CASSPGQGNEQYF
.	TRBV29-1	TRBJ2-7	TRBD1	TGCAGCGTTGGGTTCGGGACAGGGCCAAAGAGGGAGCAGTACTTC	CSVGFGTGPKREQYF
few	TRBV6-1	TRBJ1-5	.	TGTGCCAGCAGTGCCGTGGAGGGCAATCAGCCCCAGCATTTT	CASSAVEGNQPQHF
.	TRBV11-2	TRBJ2-2	TRBD1	TGTGCCAGCAGCTTAGCTGTGACAGGGGATTGGGGGGAGCTGTTTTTT	CASSLAVTGDWGELFF
.	TRBV10-3	TRBJ2-1	TRBD2	TGTGCCATCAGCGGGACTAGCAGGGAATCTGGCTACTACAATGAGCAGTTCTTC	CAISGTSRESGYYNEQFF
.	TRBV2	TRBJ2-5	TRBD1	TGTGCCAGCAGGGCAGGGGGCTCAGAGACCCAGTACTTC	CASRAGGSETQYF
.	TRBV4-1	TRBJ2-6	TRBD1	TGCGCCAGCGGGAGAACAGGGGGCGCTGGGGCCAACGTCCTGACTTTC	CASGRTGGAGANVLTF
.	TRBV7-2	TRBJ2-7	TRBD1	TGTGCCAGCAGCCCAACCCCGGGACAGGGTCTACACGAGCAGTACTTC	CASSPTPGQGLHEQYF
.	TRBV5-1	TRBJ2-5	TRBD2	TGCGCCAGCAGCTTGGGGGTAGCGGGAGGAGTGAGGGAGACCCAGTACTTC	CASSLGVAGGVRETQYF
.	TRBV6-5	TRBJ2-2	.	TGTGCCAGCAGTTACTCTGCCACAGGGTACACCGGGGAGCTGTTTTTT	CASSYSATGYTGELFF
once	TRBV30	TRBJ2-7	.	TGTGCCTGGTGGTCCGGGGAAATGGAACCCTACGAGCAGTACTTC	CAWWSGEMEPYEQYF
.	TRBV5-1	TRBJ2-4	.	TGCGCCAGCAGCTTTACAGGCGGTGAAGCCAAAAACATTCAGTACTTC	CASSFTGGEAKNIQYF
.	TRBV4-1	TRBJ1-4	.	TGCGCCAGCAGCCAAGTCCCAGGGCTGAATGAAAAACTGTTTTTT	CASSQVPGLNEKLFF
.	TRBV7-9	TRBJ2-5	.	TGTGCCAGCAGCCCCCCGAGAGGATCGGGGGAGACCCAGTACTTC	CASSPPRGSGETQYF
.	TRBV2	TRBJ2-3	TRBD2	TGTGCCAGCACCGAGGGAGCGGGAACAGATACGCAGTATTTT	CASTEGAGTDTQYF
.	TRBV27	TRBJ2-1	TRBD2	TGTGCCAGCAGTTTATGGGTTACCGGGACTAGCGGTGAGCAGTTCTTC	CASSLWVTGTSGEQFF
.	TRBV5-1	TRBJ2-1	TRBD2	TGCGCCAGCAGCCTGGGACTACACAATGAGCAGTTCTTC	CASSLGLHNEQFF
.	TRBV11-3	TRBJ2-1	.	TGTGCCAGCAGCTTAGATGGAGCCTCCTACAATGAGCAGTTCTTC	CASSLDGASYNEQFF
.	TRBV9	TRBJ1-5	TRBD1	TGTGCCAGCAGCGTGACAGGGGTATGGAATCAGCCCCAGCATTTT	CASSVTGVWNQPQHF
.	TRBV9	TRBJ2-5	TRBD2	TGTGCCAGCAGCGCGGGGACTAGCGGGAGCTCCTCTTCGGAGACCCAGTACTTC	CASSAGTSGSSSSETQYF
.	TRBV19	TRBJ1-3	.	TGTGCCAGTAGTATCGGTCCCGGGGGGCGCGGAAACACCATATATTTT	CASSIGPGGRGNTIYF
.	TRBV23-1	TRBJ2-1	TRBD1	TGCGCCAGCAGTCAACATTCCTTACAGGGGAAAAGGCAGTTCTTC	CASSQHSLQGKRQFF
.	TRBV4-1	TRBJ1-2	.	TGCGCCAGCAGCCCCCTACACTCTGGCAGGTTAAACTATGGCTACACCTTC	CASSPLHSGRLNYGYTF
.	TRBV5-1	TRBJ1-1	.	TGCGCCAGCAGCTTAGGGGACGGGGGCACTGAAGCTTTCTTT	CASSLGDGGTEAFF
.	TRBV4-1	TRBJ1-1	.	TGCGCCAGCAGCCAAGAAGAGTACAGGGCCACTGAAGCTTTCTTT	CASSQEEYRATEAFF
.	TRBV5-8	TRBJ2-5	TRBD2	TGTGCCAGCAGCGCGGGACTAGTGAAAGAGACCCAGTACTTC	CASSAGLVKETQYF
.	TRBV5-1	TRBJ2-1	TRBD2	TGCGCCAGCAGCTTAACGACTAGCGGGAGCGATGAGCAGTTCTTC	CASSLTTSGSDEQFF
.	TRBV11-3	TRBJ2-1	TRBD1	TGTGCCAGCAGCCAAAGAAGGGGACAGGGGAATGAGCAGTTCTTC	CASSQRRGQGNEQFF
.	TRBV6-1	TRBJ2-7	TRBD1	TGTGCCAGTGGGACAGTCGAGGAGCAGTACTTC	CASGTVEEQYF